The 15 T cell receptor beta chains presented below share a single source sample, sequenced in a study of neurological immune-mediated disorders. TCRdb reprocessed the 5' RACE reads via MiXCR and lists one record per CDR3 protein. The sample consists of about 62,000 distinct CDR3 sequences, 4.5% to 5.5% of them appearing once. Source material: PBMCs. All receptors derive from a woman between 45 and 60 years old with multiple sclerosis.

This clonotype was counted ten times or more. The CDR3 nucleotides are TGTGCCAGCAGCCGGGACAGGGGGATCACAGATACGCAGTATTTT. This gives the protein CASSRDRGITDTQYF. The V call is TRBV6-5, the J call TRBJ2-3, with 11 bases identical to TRBD1. Germline loops: CDR1 MNHEY, CDR2 SVGAGI. This CDR3 contains 15 residues. V was clipped by 6 bases and J by 2 bases; unmatched bases: 4.

This clonotype has at least ten counts. The chain uses TRBV7-2 and TRBJ2-5; D remains ambiguous. The CDR3 runs 13 residues. V lost 1 base to trimming and J lost 6 bases, with 9 bases between them. Germline-derived CDR1 and CDR2 are SGHTA and FQGNSA. DNA for the CDR3: TGTGCCAGCAGCTTAGAGGATGGGCAGACCCAGTACTTC. Encoded protein: CASSLEDGQTQYF.

This clonotype was seen repeatedly, ten times or more. V usage is TRBV20-1 and J usage is TRBJ1-6; D call uncertain. The V gene's germline CDR1 is DFQATT and CDR2 SNEGSKA (reference sequence). The CDR3 loop spans 14 amino acids. V was clipped by 6 bases and J by 9 bases, with 18 bases between them. As DNA, the CDR3 is TGCAGTGCCGGACCGGGTTTGGTGGGTTCACCCCTCCACTTT. It codes for CSAGPGLVGSPLHF.

Many counts were recorded for this clonotype. The rearrangement links TRBV20-1 to TRBJ1-4, with TRBD1 identical over 10 bases. Germline V gives CDR1 DFQATT, CDR2 SNEGSKA (reference sequence). V gave up 5 bases and J gave up 7 bases; unmatched junction bases: 7. This CDR3 comprises 14 residues. The CDR3 sequence is CSALGQGEAEKLFF. The CDR3 region has the DNA TGCAGTGCTCTCGGACAGGGGGAAGCTGAAAAACTGTTTTTT.

This clonotype has ten or more counts. The chain uses TRBV28 and TRBJ2-7; D tentatively fits TRBD1 or TRBD2 (7 bases each). Germline V lookup: CDR1 MDHEN, CDR2 SYDVKM. The V gene lost 7 bases and the J gene lost 13 bases, with 20 bases spanning the gap. The CDR3 spans 12 residues. The CDR3 DNA follows: TGTGCCAGCAACGCAGGGGGGAGGGGTTATTACTTC. This codes for CASNAGGRGYYF.

The table lists this clonotype with many counts. V usage is TRBV7-6 and J usage is TRBJ2-3, with 9 bases matching TRBD1. This CDR3 has 15 residues. V shed 4 bases, J shed 2 bases, and the junction held 4 bases outside the gene matches. CDR1 SGHVS and CDR2 FNYEAQ come from the germline V gene. CDR3 in amino acids: CASSYRDRDTDTQYF. CDR3 sequence (DNA): TGTGCCAGCAGCTACCGGGACAGGGACACAGATACGCAGTATTTT.

The sample holds many counts of this clonotype. In DNA form, the CDR3 reads TGCGCCAGCAGCTTACAGGGACAGGGAGGGGACGAGCAGTACTTC. It specifies CASSLQGQGGDEQYF. This chain uses TRBV5-1 with TRBJ2-7, with 9 nucleotides matching TRBD1. CDR1 SGHRS and CDR2 YFSETQ come from the germline V gene. J was trimmed by 5 bases and V by 2 bases; bases with no gene match: 8. The CDR3 runs to 15 residues.

In this sample, this clonotype turned up many times. J is TRBJ2-5 and V is TRBV20-1; 10 bases map to TRBD2. The CDR3 runs to 15 residues. With 2 bases clipped from V and 5 bases from J, the junction kept 8 bases outside the gene matches. Germline V gene lookup returns CDR1 DFQATT and CDR2 SNEGSKA (reference sequence). CDR3 sequence: CSARPVTSGWETQYF. The CDR3 DNA follows: TGCAGTGCTAGACCGGTGACTAGCGGGTGGGAGACCCAGTACTTC.

V usage is TRBV5-1 and J usage is TRBJ2-5, with D maybe TRBD2 (5 bases). V shed 1 base and J shed 3 bases, with 7 bases lying between them. From germline, CDR1 is SGHRS and CDR2 YFSETQ. The CDR3 has 13 amino acids. The CDR3 DNA sequence: TGCGCCAGCAGCTTGCGGACTGAAGAGACCCAGTACTTC. Translation: CASSLRTEETQYF.

The CDR3 nucleotides read TGTGCCAGCTCACCAATGACAGGGTCTGATCAGCCCCAGCATTTT. Residues: CASSPMTGSDQPQHF. This sequence joins TRBV18 and TRBJ1-5, with TRBD1 matching 7 bases. This CDR3 region has 15 residues. V dropped 2 bases and J dropped 5; count of bases not matched to a gene: 6. In germline, CDR1 is KGHSH, CDR2 LQKENI.

This clonotype was found many times. The chain uses TRBV7-8 and TRBJ1-2; 7 nucleotides agree with TRBD1. The CDR3 length is 15 residues. With 5 bases clipped from V and 2 bases from J, the junction kept 8 bases outside the gene matches. CDR1 and CDR2 (germline): SGHVS, FQNEAQ. As DNA, the CDR3 is TGTGCCAGCAGCAGGACAGGTGGAGGGAACTATGGCTACACCTTC. Translating it yields CASSRTGGGNYGYTF.

In its sample, this clonotype was seen many times. In DNA form, the CDR3 reads TGTGCCAGCAGTTACTCGGAAGGTGTAGGCTATGGCTACACCTTC. Its protein is CASSYSEGVGYGYTF. The chain is built from TRBV6-5 and TRBJ1-2; D gene uncertain. CDR3 length: 15 residues. Germline lookup yields CDR1 MNHEY and CDR2 SVGAGI. V dropped 0 bases and J dropped 4 bases, with 12 bases sitting between them.

This clonotype was detected many times. J is TRBJ2-5 and V is TRBV29-1; 11 nucleotides line up with TRBD2. J gave up 1 base and V 6 bases, and 7 bases lay outside the gene matches. The germline gives CDR1 SQVTM, CDR2 ANQGSEA. This CDR3 region has 15 residues. The CDR3 loop is CSVEGTSGGQETQYF. The CDR3 DNA sequence: TGCAGCGTCGAGGGGACTAGCGGTGGCCAAGAGACCCAGTACTTC.

Ten or more counts support this clonotype. This chain connects TRBV12-3 or TRBV12-4 to TRBJ1-1; D is ambiguous. Trimming pared 5 bases from V and 1 base from J, leaving 11 bases between. The CDR3 runs 14 residues. The CDR3 reads CASSLQTQNTEAFF. CDR3 sequence (DNA): TGTGCCAGCAGTCTCCAAACACAGAACACTGAAGCTTTCTTT.

As to this clonotype: This may stem from a read error, because a much larger clone lies one nucleotide away. The chain joins TRBV9 to TRBJ1-1, with 7 bases lining up with TRBD1. The CDR3 is 15 residues long. Trimming at V came to 0 bases and at J to 1 base, leaving 3 bases not matched to a gene. Germline CDR1 and CDR2: SGDLS and YYNGEE. CDR3 loop: CASSVGGQKNTEAFF. The CDR3 nucleotides are TGTGCCAGCAGCGTAGGGGGACAGAAGAACACTGAAGCTTTCTTT. Full variable domain (remainder filled in from reference TRBV9 and TRBJ1-1): DSGVTQTPKHLITATGQRVTLRCSPRSGDLSVYWYQQSLDQGLQFLIQYYNGEERAKGNILERFSAQQFPDLHSELNLSSLELGDSALYFCASSVGGQKNTEAFFGQGTRLTVV.